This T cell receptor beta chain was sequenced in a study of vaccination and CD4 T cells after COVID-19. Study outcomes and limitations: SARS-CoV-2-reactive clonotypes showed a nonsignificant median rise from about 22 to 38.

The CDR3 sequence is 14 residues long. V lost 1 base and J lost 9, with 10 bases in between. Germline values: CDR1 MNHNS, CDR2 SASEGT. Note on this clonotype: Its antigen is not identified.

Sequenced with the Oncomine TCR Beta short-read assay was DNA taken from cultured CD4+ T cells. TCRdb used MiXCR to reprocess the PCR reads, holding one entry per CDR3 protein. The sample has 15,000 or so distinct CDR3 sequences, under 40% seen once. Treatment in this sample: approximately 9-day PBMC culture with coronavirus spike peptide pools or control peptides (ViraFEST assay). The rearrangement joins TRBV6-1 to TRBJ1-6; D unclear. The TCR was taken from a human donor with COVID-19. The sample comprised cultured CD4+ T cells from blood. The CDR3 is CASSEGWVGSPLHF. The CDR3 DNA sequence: TGTGCCAGCAGTGAAGGTTGGGTTGGTTCACCCCTCCACTTT.